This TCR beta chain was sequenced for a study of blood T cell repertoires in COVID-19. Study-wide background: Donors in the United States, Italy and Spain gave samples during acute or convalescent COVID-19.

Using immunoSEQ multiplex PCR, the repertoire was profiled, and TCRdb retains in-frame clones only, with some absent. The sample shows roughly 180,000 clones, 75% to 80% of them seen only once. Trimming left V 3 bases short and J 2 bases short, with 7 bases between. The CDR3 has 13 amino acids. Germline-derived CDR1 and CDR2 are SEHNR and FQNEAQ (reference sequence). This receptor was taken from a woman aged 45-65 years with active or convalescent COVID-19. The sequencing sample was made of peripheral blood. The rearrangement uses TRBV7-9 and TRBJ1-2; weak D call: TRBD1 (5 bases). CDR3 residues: CASSLTENYGYTF. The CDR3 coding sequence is TGTGCCAGCAGCTTGACAGAGAACTATGGCTACACCTTC.